The 3 T cell receptor beta chains below were found in one sample sequenced in a study of CD8+CD57+ T cells in acquired aplastic anemia. The template used for profiling TCR beta VDJ and CDR3 was genomic DNA. Via MiXCR, TCRdb re-called the reads, giving one row per CDR3 protein. This table holds some 150,000 distinct CDR3 sequences, more than 35% found once. Sample: sorted CD4+, CD8+, or CD8+CD57+ T cells (not recorded which) from PBMCs. Receptor source: a human donor in good health, serving as a control.

V is TRBV29-1 and J is TRBJ2-3, with 10 bases lining up with TRBD2. This CDR3 spans 14 amino acids. V was clipped by 7 bases and J by 1 base; unmatched bases: 5. Germline CDR1 is SQVTM and CDR2 is ANQGSEA. The CDR3 nucleotides are TGCAGCGGTAGGACTAGCGGTGGCACAGATACGCAGTATTTT. This sequence encodes CSGRTSGGTDTQYF.

This clonotype was picked up many times. This sequence joins TRBV20-1 and TRBJ2-3, with 10 bases aligning to TRBD1. This CDR3 region has 12 residues. The germline CDR1 and CDR2 sequences are DFQATT and SNEGSKA (reference sequence). With 5 bases clipped from V and 4 bases from J, the junction kept 0 bases outside the gene matches. The CDR3 nucleotides read TGCAGTGCTGGGACAGGGGCAGATACGCAGTATTTT. Its translation is CSAGTGADTQYF.

This clonotype was counted ten times or more. V and J are TRBV5-1 and TRBJ1-4; a weak D match, TRBD1 (6 bases). Germline-derived CDR1 and CDR2 are SGHRS and YFSETQ. V was shortened by 4 bases and J by 7 bases, with 11 bases between the two germline ends. This CDR3 region has 13 residues. CDR3 sequence: CASSQTGTEKLFF. CDR3 in DNA: TGCGCCAGCAGCCAAACAGGGACTGAAAAACTGTTTTTT. Using reference TRBV5-1 and TRBJ1-4 for the parts outside the CDR3, the full variable domain is KAGVTQTPRYLIKTRGQQVTLSCSPISGHRSVSWYQQTPGQGLQFLFEYFSETQRNKGNFPGRFSGRQFSNSRSEMNVSTLELGDSALYLCASSQTGTEKLFFGSGTQLSVL.